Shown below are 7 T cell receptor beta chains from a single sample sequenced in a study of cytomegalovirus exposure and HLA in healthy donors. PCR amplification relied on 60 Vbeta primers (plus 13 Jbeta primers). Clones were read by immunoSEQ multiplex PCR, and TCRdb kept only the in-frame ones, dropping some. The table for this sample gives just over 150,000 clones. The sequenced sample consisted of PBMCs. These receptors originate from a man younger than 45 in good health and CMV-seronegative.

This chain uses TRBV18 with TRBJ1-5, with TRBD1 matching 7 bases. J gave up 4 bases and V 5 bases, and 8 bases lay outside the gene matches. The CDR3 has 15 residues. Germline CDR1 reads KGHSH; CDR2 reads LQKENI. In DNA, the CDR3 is TGTGCCAGCTCAACATCGGACAGGTTTAATCAGCCCCAGCATTTT. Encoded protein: CASSTSDRFNQPQHF.

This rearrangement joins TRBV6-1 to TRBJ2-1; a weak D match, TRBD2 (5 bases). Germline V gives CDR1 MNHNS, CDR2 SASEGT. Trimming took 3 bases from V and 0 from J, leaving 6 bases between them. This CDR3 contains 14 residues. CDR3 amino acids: CASSDGLSYNEQFF. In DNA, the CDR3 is TGTGCCAGCAGTGACGGACTCTCCTACAATGAGCAGTTCTTC.

The CDR3 nucleotides read TGCGCCAGCAGCCGGTTTGGCGGGAGCACAGATACGCAGTATTTT. Its protein is CASSRFGGSTDTQYF. J is TRBJ2-3 and V is TRBV4-1; D may be TRBD2 (5 bases). The CDR3 sequence is 15 residues long. V lost 4 bases and J lost 0, with 11 bases in between. Germline lookup yields CDR1 MGHRA and CDR2 YSYEKL.

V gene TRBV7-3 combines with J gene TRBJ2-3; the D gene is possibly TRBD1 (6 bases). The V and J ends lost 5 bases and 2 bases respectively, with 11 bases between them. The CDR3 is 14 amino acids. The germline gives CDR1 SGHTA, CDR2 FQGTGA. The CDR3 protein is CASSRQDTTDTQYF. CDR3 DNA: TGTGCCAGCAGCCGACAGGACACCACAGATACGCAGTATTTT.

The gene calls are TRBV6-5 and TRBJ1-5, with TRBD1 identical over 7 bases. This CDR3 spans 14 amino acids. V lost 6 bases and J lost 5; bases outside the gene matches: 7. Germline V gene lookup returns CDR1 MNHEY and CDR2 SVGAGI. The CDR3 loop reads CASSRIQGYQPQHF. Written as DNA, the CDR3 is TGTGCCAGCAGCCGGATACAGGGGTATCAGCCCCAGCATTTT.

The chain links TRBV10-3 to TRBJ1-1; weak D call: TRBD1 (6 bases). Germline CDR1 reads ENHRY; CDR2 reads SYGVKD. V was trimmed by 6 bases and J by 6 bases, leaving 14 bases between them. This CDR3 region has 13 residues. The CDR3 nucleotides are TGTGCCATCAGAGACAGGCTGACGGCTGAAGCTTTCTTT. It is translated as CAIRDRLTAEAFF.

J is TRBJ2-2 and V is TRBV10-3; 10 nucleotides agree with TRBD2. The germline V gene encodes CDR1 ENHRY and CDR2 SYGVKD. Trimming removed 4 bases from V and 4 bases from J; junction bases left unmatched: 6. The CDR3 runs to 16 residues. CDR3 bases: TGTGCCATCAGTGGAACGAGCGGGAGGGGCACCGGGGAGCTGTTTTTT. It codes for CAISGTSGRGTGELFF.